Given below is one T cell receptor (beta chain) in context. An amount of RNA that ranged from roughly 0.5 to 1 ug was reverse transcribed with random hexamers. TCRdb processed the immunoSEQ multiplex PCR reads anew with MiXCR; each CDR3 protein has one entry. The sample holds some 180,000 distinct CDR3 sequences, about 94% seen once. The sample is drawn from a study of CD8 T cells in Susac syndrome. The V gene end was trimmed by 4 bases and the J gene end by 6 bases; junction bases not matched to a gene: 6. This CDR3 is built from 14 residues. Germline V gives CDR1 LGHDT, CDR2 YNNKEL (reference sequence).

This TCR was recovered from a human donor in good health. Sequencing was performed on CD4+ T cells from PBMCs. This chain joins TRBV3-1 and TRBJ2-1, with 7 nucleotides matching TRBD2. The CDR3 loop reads CASSRSASGNEQFF. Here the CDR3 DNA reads TGTGCCAGCAGCCGGTCGGCTAGCGGCAATGAGCAGTTCTTC.